The rows below give T cell receptor beta chains drawn from one sample of a study of T cells in Graves' hyperthyroidism and ophthalmopathy. TCRdb re-called the multiplex PCR reads through MiXCR, storing one row per CDR3 protein. There are over 250,000 distinct CDR3 sequences in the sample; 22% occur only once, and about 60% lies in the top ten. The sequenced sample consisted of blood. Receptor source: a man aged 25 to 40 with Graves' ophthalmopathy. Both conserved end residues are part of each CDR3. A D gene is named only where the DNA matches it firmly. Clone size is stated in some rows and not others, as once, few, many or a class when expanded.

d_call,v_call,cdr3_length,clone_size,j_call,cdr3_nt,cdr3_aa
TRBD2,TRBV20-1,15,few,TRBJ2-5,TGCAGTGCTGTACTAGCGGGAGGCCCCAAAGAGACCCAGTACTTC,CSAVLAGGPKETQYF
NA,TRBV7-8,15,few,TRBJ2-1,TGTGCCAGCAGCCAGGGGGTGCGGGGGGCTGGTGAGCAGTTCTTC,CASSQGVRGAGEQFF
NA,TRBV6-5,15,NA,TRBJ2-2,TGTGCCAGCAGTTATGGTGCGGCCCGGGGCGGGGAGCTGTTTTTT,CASSYGAARGGELFF
TRBD2,TRBV7-9,14,NA,TRBJ2-5,TGTGCCAGCAGCGACGGACTAGCGCGGGAGACCCAGTACTTC,CASSDGLARETQYF
NA,TRBV2,18,many,TRBJ1-3,TGTGCCAGCAGTCGCCAGTCCGGGACCGCAAGCTCTGGAAACACCATATATTTT,CASSRQSGTASSGNTIYF
NA,TRBV19,16,few,TRBJ1-5,TGTGCCAGTAGTTGGCAACATGGGGGTCGCAATCAGCCCCAGCATTTT,CASSWQHGGRNQPQHF
NA,TRBV19,16,few,TRBJ1-6,TGTGCCAGTAGGTCTACCCTCGGGGGGCACGGCTCACCCCTCCACTTT,CASRSTLGGHGSPLHF
NA,TRBV28,15,NA,TRBJ2-1,TGTGCCAGCAGTTTATTGGAGCCGGCCGGTAATGAGCAGTTCTTC,CASSLLEPAGNEQFF
NA,TRBV5-6,14,NA,TRBJ1-2,TGTGCCAGCAGCCGGCCCCGGACAGCGGGTGGCTACACCTTC,CASSRPRTAGGYTF
NA,TRBV6-1,14,NA,TRBJ1-2,TGTGCCAGCAGTGATCCGAGACGTAACTATGGCTACACCTTC,CASSDPRRNYGYTF
NA,TRBV20-1,15,few,TRBJ1-5,TGCAGTGCTCAAGGGGGTGCGGAGGGCAATCAGCCCCAGCATTTT,CSAQGGAEGNQPQHF
NA,TRBV19,16,NA,TRBJ2-6,TGTGCCAGTAGTAGGGACCTTCCTAGAGGGGCCAACGTCCTGACTTTC,CASSRDLPRGANVLTF
NA,TRBV9,15,NA,TRBJ1-1,TGTGCCAGCAGCCCTGGTAAGGGGGGGAACACTGAAGCTTTCTTT,CASSPGKGGNTEAFF
TRBD1,TRBV30,13,few,TRBJ1-4,TGTGCCTGGGGGGACAGGGTATTCGAAAAACTGTTTTTT,CAWGDRVFEKLFF
TRBD1,TRBV28,14,few,TRBJ1-1,TGTGCCAGCACCATGACAGGGATGAACACTGAAGCTTTCTTT,CASTMTGMNTEAFF
NA,TRBV7-9,14,NA,TRBJ2-7,TGTGCCAGCAGCCCAATGGGGCAGGCCTACGAGCAGTACTTC,CASSPMGQAYEQYF
NA,TRBV14,17,NA,TRBJ1-6,TGTGCCAGCAGCCAACGGCCGAGTAGCTCCTATAATTCACCCCTCCACTTT,CASSQRPSSSYNSPLHF
NA,TRBV29-1,12,NA,TRBJ1-1,TGCAGCGGTAGGCGGGGGTTGACTGAAGCTTTCTTT,CSGRRGLTEAFF
NA,TRBV2,18,NA,TRBJ2-4,TGTGCCAGCAGTTTCATTCATACCAGTCCGAACTTCAAAAACATTCAGTACTTC,CASSFIHTSPNFKNIQYF
NA,TRBV12-3/TRBV12-4,12,NA,TRBJ2-1,TGTGCCAGCAGTTTAATGACCCGACTGCAGTTCTTC,CASSLMTRLQFF
NA,TRBV3-1,15,NA,TRBJ2-2,TGTGCCAGCAGCCAAGATGTAGGAAGCACCGGGGAGCTGTTTTTT,CASSQDVGSTGELFF
NA,TRBV11-2,16,NA,TRBJ2-6,TGTGCCAGCAGCGTAGACACGAGCTCTGGGGCCAACGTCCTGACTTTC,CASSVDTSSGANVLTF